This TCR beta chain was retrieved from a study of T cell responses to AZD1222 COVID-19 vaccine. Looking at the study overall: The study pooled second doses at about 4 or about 12 weeks.

Trimming took 0 bases from V and 3 from J, leaving 15 bases between them. The CDR3 spans 15 residues. From germline, CDR1 is GTSNPN and CDR2 SVGIG (reference sequence). Profiled with immunoSEQ multiplex PCR; TCRdb holds only in-frame clones, not every one. This table holds fewer than 200,000 clones, approximately 92% found once. Study-level points and caveats: Baseline antibody screening turned up just a handful of seropositive AZD1222 recipients. Close to half of spike-specific TCRs reportedly recognize unmutated variant regions.

About this clone itself: Antigen unknown.

The genes are TRBV30 and TRBJ2-7; D may be TRBD2 (7 bases). Sample: peripheral blood, taken on day 0 of AZD1222 vaccination. The sequence came from an adult in good health. CDR3 region: CAWSVLAGAIYEQYF. In DNA form, the CDR3 reads TGTGCCTGGAGTGTACTGGCGGGGGCCATCTACGAGCAGTACTTC.